This is a list of T cell receptor beta chains from one sample in a study of T cell repertoires in cytomegalovirus infection. A single record per CDR3 protein comes from TCRdb applying MiXCR to the reads. This sample has 150,000 to 200,000 distinct CDR3 sequences, with about 21% found just once. Sequenced: PBMCs. These TCRs come from a human donor in good health (CMV status not recorded). Some clones in this sample may be carry-over from other donors' samples. Both conserved end residues are part of each CDR3. The D gene is left open where the match is weak. The listing skips clone size in some rows; elsewhere it reads once, few, many or a size class.

D,size,V,J,DNA,CDR3
TRBD1,many,TRBV7-2,TRBJ2-7,TGTGCCAGCAGCGTGGACAGGGTCAACTACGAGCAGTACTTC,CASSVDRVNYEQYF
TRBD1,many,TRBV10-3,TRBJ1-2,TGTGCCATCAGTTTGGGACAGAACTATGGCTACACCTTC,CAISLGQNYGYTF
NA,few,TRBV9,TRBJ2-6,TGTGCCAGCAGCGTTGGGTCTGGTCTAGGAAGGGCCAACGTCCTGACTTTC,CASSVGSGLGRANVLTF
NA,many,TRBV6-2/TRBV6-3,TRBJ2-7,TGTGCCAGCAGTTACTCGAGAGTCTTCAGGGACGGCACCTACGAGCAGTACTTC,CASSYSRVFRDGTYEQYF
TRBD1,few,TRBV12-5,TRBJ1-5,TGTGCTAGTGGTTCCGACAGGGGTGATCAGCCCCAGCATTTT,CASGSDRGDQPQHF
NA,NA,TRBV7-6,TRBJ2-5,TGTGCCAGCAGCCGATTCGGGACACCTTTGGAGACCCAGTACTTC,CASSRFGTPLETQYF
NA,many,TRBV6-2/TRBV6-3,TRBJ2-7,TGTGCCAGCAGTTACATGGTAGGGGTTGCCTACGAGCAGTACTTC,CASSYMVGVAYEQYF
NA,few,TRBV4-1,TRBJ2-1,TGTGCCAGCAGCCAAGAACAGAGGATTGAGCAGTTCTTC,CASSQEQRIEQFF
NA,NA,TRBV19,TRBJ2-5,TGTGCCAGTAGTATAGAAGAGACCCAGTACTTC,CASSIEETQYF
NA,NA,TRBV5-5,TRBJ2-2,TGTGCCAGCAGCTTGTCTGGGGGGGCGGCGACCGGGGAGCTGTTTTTT,CASSLSGGAATGELFF
TRBD2,NA,TRBV20-1,TRBJ2-3,TGCAGTGCTCCGGGAGGTTCTCAGTATTTT,CSAPGGSQYF
NA,NA,TRBV2,TRBJ1-2,TGTGCCAGCAGCGGAACCCAAGGATACACCTTC,CASSGTQGYTF
NA,NA,TRBV7-6,TRBJ2-3,TGTGCCACCACCCCCGGACGGGATATTCCAGATACGCAGTATTTT,CATTPGRDIPDTQYF
NA,many,TRBV11-2,TRBJ2-2,TGTGCCAGCAGCGTGAACAGGGCAAACACCGGGGAGCTGTTTTTT,CASSVNRANTGELFF
NA,many,TRBV2,TRBJ1-2,TGTGCCAGCAGTGTAAGGGGGAAAGAGAATGGCTACACCTTC,CASSVRGKENGYTF
NA,many,TRBV7-8,TRBJ2-1,TGTGCCAGCGCGAACGGGGAAAACAATGAGCAGTTCTTC,CASANGENNEQFF
TRBD2,NA,TRBV12-3/TRBV12-4,TRBJ2-1,TGTGCCAGCGGATGGACTAGCGGGAGGGCCTTCGGGGGCAATGAGCAGTTCTTC,CASGWTSGRAFGGNEQFF
NA,NA,TRBV23-1,TRBJ1-5,TGCGCCAGCAGTCAATTGAGCGAGATACGGGTCGATAGCAATCAGCCCCAGCATTTT,CASSQLSEIRVDSNQPQHF
NA,NA,TRBV5-1,TRBJ2-2,TGCGCCAGCAGCTTAGAACCATCCCCCGGGGAGCTGTTTTTT,CASSLEPSPGELFF
NA,few,TRBV7-9,TRBJ1-5,TGTGCCAGCAGCTTAGAGGGTCCGCATCAGCCCCAGCATTTT,CASSLEGPHQPQHF
TRBD1,NA,TRBV20-1,TRBJ2-5,TGCAGTGCTTTGGCCCTAGGGGGCAGGGGGACGGAGACCCAGTACTTC,CSALALGGRGTETQYF
NA,NA,TRBV15,TRBJ1-6,TGTGCCACCAGCAGAGGAAGGAATTCACCCCTCCACTTT,CATSRGRNSPLHF